The 30 T cell receptor beta chains listed next were all sequenced from one sample in a study of blood T cell repertoires in COVID-19. Here immunoSEQ multiplex PCR was the method, and the copy in TCRdb shows in-frame clones only, minus some. The table lists 150,000 to 200,000 clones, approximately 90% of them singletons. Sequences were obtained from peripheral blood. The receptors shown here come from a human donor in a cohort sampled during active COVID-19.

This chain joins TRBV4-3 and TRBJ2-7; D call uncertain. V dropped 0 bases and J dropped 6 bases, with 12 bases sitting between them. Germline CDR1 and CDR2: LGHNA and YSLEER. This CDR3 is 14 amino acids long. The CDR3 bases are TGCGCCAGCAGCCAAGACGTTTATACGAGCGAGCAGTACTTC. Translation: CASSQDVYTSEQYF.

The V and J genes are TRBV3-1 (or the pseudogene TRBV3-2) and TRBJ2-5; D possibly corresponds to TRBD2 (6 bases). From germline, CDR1 is LGHDT and CDR2 YNNKEL (reference sequence). The V and J ends lost 1 base and 5 bases respectively, with 11 bases between them. The CDR3 is made up of 14 amino acids. The CDR3 DNA reads TGTGCCAGCAGCCAAGGACTAGTGGGTGAGACCCAGTACTTC. Protein: CASSQGLVGETQYF.

V and J are TRBV5-8 and TRBJ2-7; TRBD2 matches at 9 bases. The CDR3 sequence is 17 residues long. With V trimmed by 4 bases and J by 0 bases, 11 bases remained unmatched. CDR1 is SGHTS, CDR2 YDEGEE, per germline. The CDR3: CASSLEAGGARSYEQYF. In DNA, the CDR3 is TGTGCCAGCAGCCTGGAGGCGGGGGGGGCCCGCTCCTACGAGCAGTACTTC.

The rearrangement joins TRBV7-8 to TRBJ2-7; TRBD1 is a possible D gene (6 bases). The V and J ends lost 0 bases and 3 bases respectively, with 9 bases between them. The CDR3 is 14 amino acids. Germline V gene data show CDR1 as SGHVS and CDR2 as FQNEAQ. In DNA, the CDR3 is TGTGCCAGCAGCTTAGCGGGCAGGGGCTACGAGCAGTACTTC. It encodes CASSLAGRGYEQYF.

The V gene is TRBV6-5, the J gene TRBJ2-2; TRBD1 aligns across 7 bases. The germline CDR1 and CDR2 sequences are MNHEY and SVGAGI. V gave up 2 bases and J gave up 4 bases; unmatched junction bases: 4. The length of the CDR3 is 15 residues. CDR3 in amino acids: CASSYPRQGTGELFF. For the CDR3, the DNA is TGTGCCAGCAGTTACCCTCGACAGGGCACCGGGGAGCTGTTTTTT.

The chain recombines TRBV24-1 with TRBJ2-1; 9 bases align to TRBD2. The J segment lost 5 bases and the V segment lost 8 bases, leaving 6 bases of the junction unmatched. CDR1 and CDR2 (germline): KGHDR, SFDVKD. This CDR3 contains 14 residues. CDR3 residues: CATMSSGINNEQFF. Written as DNA, the CDR3 is TGTGCCACCATGTCTAGCGGGATCAACAATGAGCAGTTCTTC.

The J gene is TRBJ2-7, the V gene TRBV5-6; 8 nucleotides align to TRBD1. Per germline, CDR1 SGHDT and CDR2 YYEEEE. There are 15 residues in the CDR3. The junction had 11 bases not matched to a gene; V was cut back by 6 bases and J by 3 bases. Here the CDR3 DNA reads TGTGCCAGCACCCGCCTGGACAGGGCAATCTACGAGCAGTACTTC. Amino acids: CASTRLDRAIYEQYF. The full variable domain, with the rest looked up from reference TRBV5-6 and TRBJ2-7, is DAGVTQSPTHLIKTRGQQVTLRCSPKSGHDTVSWYQQALGQGPQFIFQYYEEEERQRGNFPDRFSGHQFPNYSSELNVNALLLGDSALYLCASTRLDRAIYEQYFGPGTRLTVT.

V is TRBV5-6 and J is TRBJ2-7; D not certain. The CDR3 covers 13 residues. CDR1 and CDR2 (germline): SGHDT, YYEEEE. Trimming removed 2 bases at V and 3 bases at J, with 9 bases between. DNA for the CDR3: TGTGCCAGCAGCTTTCAGATTATCTACGAGCAGTACTTC. Translated, it gives CASSFQIIYEQYF.

The chain is built from TRBV19 and TRBJ2-1; possible D gene TRBD2, 5 bases. Germline V gene sequence: CDR1 LNHDA, CDR2 SQIVND (reference sequence). V was cut by 4 bases and J by 0 bases, with 10 bases left in between. This CDR3 is built from 15 residues. The CDR3 here is CASSTPGSSYNEQFF. Here the CDR3 DNA reads TGTGCCAGTAGTACACCTGGGAGCTCCTACAATGAGCAGTTCTTC.

This clone was seen only once. The chain links TRBV6-6 to TRBJ1-6, with D perhaps TRBD1 (5 bases). CDR1 and CDR2 from the germline V gene are MNHNY and SVGAGI (reference sequence). V was trimmed by 6 bases and J by 0 bases, leaving 6 bases between them. The CDR3 is 14 amino acids. In DNA, the CDR3 is TGTGCCAGCAGGGGGGGCTCCTATAATTCACCCCTCCACTTT. Amino acids: CASRGGSYNSPLHF.

The V call is TRBV30, the J call TRBJ2-6; tentative D call: TRBD1 (6 bases). Germline V gene lookup returns CDR1 GTSNPN and CDR2 SVGIG (reference sequence). V lost 0 bases and J 1 base, leaving 7 bases between the germline ends. The CDR3 has 15 amino acids. As DNA, the CDR3 is TGTGCCTGGAGTGTACAGGGTTCTGGGGCCAACGTCCTGACTTTC. Translated, it gives CAWSVQGSGANVLTF.

CDR3 protein: CASSLMGGRTDTEAFF. The CDR3 DNA reads TGCGCCAGCAGCTTGATGGGGGGACGAACGGACACTGAAGCTTTCTTT. J is TRBJ1-1 and V is TRBV5-1; possible D gene TRBD1, 5 bases. Trimming left V 1 base short and J 3 bases short, with 16 bases between. CDR3 length: 16 amino acids. CDR1 SGHRS and CDR2 YFSETQ come from the germline V gene.

This clone was seen only a few times. The V call is TRBV10-3, the J call TRBJ2-7; D might be TRBD2 (5 bases). This CDR3 has 12 residues. CDR1 is ENHRY and CDR2 is SYGVKD in the germline V gene. V lost 7 bases to trimming and J lost 0 bases, with 7 bases between them. CDR3: CAIKTNSYEQYF. The CDR3 DNA sequence: TGTGCCATCAAGACTAACTCCTACGAGCAGTACTTC.

The chain combines TRBV19 with TRBJ2-4; tentatively, D is TRBD2 (6 bases). Germline CDR1 reads LNHDA; CDR2 reads SQIVND (reference sequence). V was cut by 1 base and J by 1 base, with 8 bases left in between. This CDR3 is 15 amino acids long. CDR3 residues: CASSIGREAKNIQYF. Here the CDR3 DNA reads TGTGCCAGTAGTATAGGGAGGGAGGCCAAAAACATTCAGTACTTC.

The chain recombines TRBV19 with TRBJ1-5; 8 bases line up with TRBD1. This CDR3 comprises 15 residues. The germline CDR1 and CDR2 sequences are LNHDA and SQIVND (reference sequence). V lost 6 bases and J lost 5; bases outside the gene matches: 9. CDR3 protein: CASRRQGNWDQPQHF. CDR3 sequence (DNA): TGTGCCAGTAGGCGACAGGGGAATTGGGATCAGCCCCAGCATTTT.

This clone has only one observation. The chain is built from TRBV9 and TRBJ1-2; D not resolved. V gave up 0 bases and J gave up 4 bases, with 10 bases separating them. Germline assignment: CDR1 SGDLS and CDR2 YYNGEE. There are 14 residues in the CDR3. CDR3: CASSVGSGSYGYTF. As DNA, the CDR3 is TGTGCCAGCAGCGTAGGCAGCGGGAGCTATGGCTACACCTTC.

This chain connects TRBV18 to TRBJ2-2, with a weak D call TRBD1 (6 bases). This CDR3 contains 15 residues. Trimming cost V 4 bases and J 1 base, with 10 bases left between them. Germline V gene data show CDR1 as KGHSH and CDR2 as LQKENI. This chain's CDR3 is CASSLGQLNTGELFF. The CDR3, as DNA: TGTGCCAGCTCACTCGGACAGCTGAACACCGGGGAGCTGTTTTTT.

The rearrangement links TRBV7-2 to TRBJ2-7, with 13 bases fitting TRBD2. This CDR3 contains 19 residues. V dropped 6 bases and J dropped 0; count of bases not matched to a gene: 14. The germline V gene has CDR1 SGHTA and CDR2 FQGNSA. The CDR3 is CASSLHRPGLAGTSYEQYF. The CDR3 DNA is TGTGCCAGCAGTTTGCATAGACCGGGACTAGCGGGAACCTCCTACGAGCAGTACTTC. Full variable domain (outside the CDR3, taken from reference TRBV7-2 and TRBJ2-7): GAGVSQSPSNKVTEKGKDVELRCDPISGHTALYWYRQSLGQGLEFLIYFQGNSAPDKSGLPSDRFSAERTGGSVSTLTIQRTQQEDSAVYLCASSLHRPGLAGTSYEQYFGPGTRLTVT.

This chain links TRBV9 with TRBJ2-1, with 7 bases fitting TRBD2. Germline loops: CDR1 SGDLS, CDR2 YYNGEE. The CDR3 sequence is 16 residues long. V lost 0 bases, J lost 5 bases, and 8 bases stayed unmatched. CDR3 sequence: CASSVARASGDNEQFF. CDR3 nucleotide sequence: TGTGCCAGCAGCGTAGCTAGGGCTAGCGGAGACAATGAGCAGTTCTTC. The full variable domain, with the rest looked up from reference TRBV9 and TRBJ2-1, is DSGVTQTPKHLITATGQRVTLRCSPRSGDLSVYWYQQSLDQGLQFLIQYYNGEERAKGNILERFSAQQFPDLHSELNLSSLELGDSALYFCASSVARASGDNEQFFGPGTRLTVL.

J is TRBJ1-5 and V is TRBV19; 7 nucleotides agree with TRBD1. There are 15 residues in the CDR3. V was clipped by 4 bases and J by 0 bases; unmatched bases: 3. In germline, CDR1 is LNHDA, CDR2 SQIVND (reference sequence). CDR3 sequence (DNA): TGTGCCAGTAGTAAGGGGGCAGCTAGCAATCAGCCCCAGCATTTT. It yields the protein CASSKGAASNQPQHF.

The V gene is TRBV6-2 or TRBV6-3, the J gene TRBJ1-2, with D maybe TRBD1 (6 bases). Between the trimmed V and J ends, which lost 6 bases and 5 bases, there was a span of 13 bases. Germline CDR1 MNHEY, CDR2 SVGEGT. This CDR3 has 13 amino acids. The CDR3 sequence is CASRYAGEYGYTF. The CDR3 DNA reads as TGTGCCAGCAGGTACGCAGGGGAGTATGGCTACACCTTC.

In this sample, this clone turned up once. CDR3 DNA: TGTGCCTGGAGTCCCCAGGGTGCTGAAGCTTTCTTT. Translating it yields CAWSPQGAEAFF. J is TRBJ1-1 and V is TRBV30, with D perhaps matching TRBD1 (5 bases). Germline loops: CDR1 GTSNPN, CDR2 SVGIG (reference sequence). The CDR3 runs 12 residues. Trimming left V 2 bases short and J 6 bases short, with 10 bases between. Drawing the rest from reference TRBV30 and TRBJ1-1, the complete variable domain is SQTIHQWPATLVQPVGSPLSLECTVEGTSNPNLYWYRQAAGRGLQLLFYSVGIGQISSEVPQNLSASRPQDRQFILSSKKLLLSDSGFYLCAWSPQGAEAFFGQGTRLTVV.

Only a few counts were recorded for this clone. The rearrangement links TRBV12-5 to TRBJ1-5; D is ambiguous. CDR3 length: 14 residues. Germline values: CDR1 LGHNT, CDR2 FRNRAP. Trimming cost V 1 base and J 0 bases, with 4 bases left between them. Here the CDR3 DNA reads TGTGCTAGTGGTTTGGCCTATAGCAATCAGCCCCAGCATTTT. Translation gives CASGLAYSNQPQHF. Full variable domain (remainder filled in from reference TRBV12-5 and TRBJ1-5): DARVTQTPRHKVTEMGQEVTMRCQPILGHNTVFWYRQTMMQGLELLAYFRNRAPLDDSGMPKDRFSAEMPDATLATLKIQPSEPRDSAVYFCASGLAYSNQPQHFGDGTRLSIL.

The V and J genes are TRBV3-1 (or the pseudogene TRBV3-2) and TRBJ1-2; 8 bases line up with TRBD1. CDR1 LGHDT and CDR2 YNNKEL come from the germline V gene (reference sequence). The CDR3 covers 15 residues. With 3 bases clipped from V and 6 bases from J, the junction kept 9 bases outside the gene matches. This chain's CDR3 is CASSQNLQGAHGYTF. The CDR3, as DNA: TGTGCCAGCAGCCAGAACCTCCAGGGGGCGCATGGCTACACCTTC.

The chain couples TRBV12-3 or TRBV12-4 to TRBJ1-2; D unresolved. Trimming removed 0 bases from V and 5 bases from J, with 4 bases in between. The CDR3 has 12 residues. For the CDR3, the DNA is TGTGCCAGCAGTTTAGCTCCTTATGGCTACACCTTC. It encodes CASSLAPYGYTF.

The rearrangement links TRBV18 to TRBJ2-2; 10 bases line up with TRBD2. J was trimmed by 7 bases and V by 3 bases; bases with no gene match: 8. The CDR3 loop spans 16 amino acids. Germline values: CDR1 KGHSH, CDR2 LQKENI. The CDR3 DNA follows: TGTGCCAGCTCACCTCGGGCTAGCGGGAGTGACGGGGAGCTGTTTTTT. It translates to CASSPRASGSDGELFF.

The CDR3 DNA follows: TGTGCCAGCGGCGGCAACTATGGCTACACCTTC. Translated, it gives CASGGNYGYTF. The chain has TRBV6-5 and TRBJ1-2; the D is unclear. The V end lost 8 bases, the J end lost 2 bases, and 6 bases lay between the germline ends. Germline V lookup: CDR1 MNHEY, CDR2 SVGAGI. The CDR3 has 11 residues.

This clone was picked up one time. V and J are TRBV21-1 and TRBJ2-1; TRBD2, the D gene given by the table, was not confirmed from the DNA. TRBV21-1 is a pseudogene segment. The CDR3 consists of 15 residues. The CDR3 region has the DNA TGTGCCAGCAGCAAAGGGGAGGGGTACTACAATGAGCAGTTCTTC. Protein: CASSKGEGYYNEQFF.

The gene calls are TRBV11-2 and TRBJ2-5; TRBD2 might be the D (6 bases). The V end was cut by 2 bases, the J end by 5 bases, with 15 bases between. The germline V gene has CDR1 SGHAT and CDR2 FQNNGV. The CDR3 has 15 amino acids. The CDR3 sequence is CASSLLGLRGETQYF. Written as DNA, the CDR3 is TGTGCCAGCAGCTTACTCGGACTCCGGGGGGAGACCCAGTACTTC.

The genes are TRBV11-2 and TRBJ1-1, with a weak D call TRBD1 (5 bases). CDR1 and CDR2 from the germline V gene are SGHAT and FQNNGV. V lost 1 base to trimming and J lost 11 bases, with 17 bases between them. The CDR3 sequence is 14 residues long. The chain's CDR3 is CASSLGPGLGTAFF. Written as DNA, the CDR3 is TGTGCCAGCAGCTTAGGGCCGGGACTGGGAACGGCTTTCTTT. Supplemented by reference TRBV11-2 and TRBJ1-1, the full variable domain reads EAGVAQSPRYKIIEKRQSVAFWCNPISGHATLYWYQQILGQGPKLLIQFQNNGVVDDSQLPKDRFSAERLKGVDSTLKIQPAKLEDSAVYLCASSLGPGLGTAFFGQGTRLTVV.